These 22 T cell receptor beta chains share one sample of origin, sequenced in a study of shared clonotypes between healthy human individuals (dated by TCRdb to the early 2020s). Receptor libraries were prepared by the immunoSEQ multiplex PCR assay. TCRdb obtained this table from immuneACCESS and retained in-frame rearrangements with V and J assigned. These tables miss some clones; where compared with another copy, unresolved V genes account for less than half of the shortfall, and the remainder is unexplained. A total of 2 million to 2.5 million clones appear in this sample, about 92% of them only once. The leading ten clones occupy 0.39% of the sample. The specimen sequenced was naive CD4+ T cells from PBMCs. The cell subset or site label, read with the paper, signifies: CD45RA+ positively selected. All receptors derive from a man between 18 and 35 years old in good health. Some clones in this sample may be carry-over from other donors' samples.

This rearrangement joins TRBV28 to TRBJ1-1; D unclear. This CDR3 spans 12 amino acids. Trimming left V 7 bases short and J 11 bases short, with 17 bases between. CDR1 and CDR2 from the germline V gene are MDHEN and SYDVKM. The CDR3 is CASKLTQSGAFF. CDR3 nucleotides: TGTGCCAGCAAATTGACTCAGAGTGGGGCTTTCTTT. The whole variable domain, remainder taken from reference TRBV28 and TRBJ1-1, is DVKVTQSSRYLVKRTGEKVFLECVQDMDHENMFWYRQDPGLGLRLIYFSYDVKMKEKGDIPEGYSVSREKKERFSLILESASTNQTSMYLCASKLTQSGAFFGQGTRLTVV.

V and J are TRBV27 and TRBJ2-1; D could derive from TRBD1 or TRBD2 (7 bases each). The CDR3 is 15 residues long. The V and J ends lost 4 bases and 4 bases respectively, with 14 bases between them. Looked up from germline, CDR1 is MNHEY and CDR2 is SMNVEV (reference sequence). The CDR3 DNA sequence: TGTGCCAGCAGTTCCCGACAGGGAGGGTACAATGAGCAGTTCTTC. As protein: CASSSRQGGYNEQFF.

This clone was counted a single time. The chain uses TRBV7-2 and TRBJ1-2, with D perhaps matching TRBD1 (5 bases). The CDR3 loop spans 13 amino acids. Germline V gene data show CDR1 as SGHTA and CDR2 as FQGNSA. V lost 5 bases and J lost 5, with 12 bases in between. The CDR3 region has the DNA TGTGCCAGCAGCATTACAGGCGTTTATGGCTACACCTTC. Translation gives CASSITGVYGYTF. The full variable domain, completed using reference TRBV7-2 and TRBJ1-2, is GAGVSQSPSNKVTEKGKDVELRCDPISGHTALYWYRQSLGQGLEFLIYFQGNSAPDKSGLPSDRFSAERTGGSVSTLTIQRTQQEDSAVYLCASSITGVYGYTFGSGTRLTVV.

This chain connects TRBV5-6 to TRBJ1-2; no reliable D call. With 2 bases removed from V and 8 bases from J, the gap between germline ends came to 13 bases. CDR3 length equals 13 residues. The germline V gene encodes CDR1 SGHDT and CDR2 YYEEEE. In nucleotides, the CDR3 is TGTGCCAGCAGCTTTGGAGGGCGTGACGGCTACACCTTC. It codes for CASSFGGRDGYTF.

The chain links TRBV7-3 to TRBJ2-3; unclear D gene. This CDR3 region has 14 residues. V was cut by 4 bases and J by 3 bases, with 11 bases left in between. Germline V CDR1 and CDR2: SGHTA, FQGTGA. As DNA, the CDR3 is TGTGCCAGCAGCTCGAGACTGCCAACAGATACGCAGTATTTT. This gives the protein CASSSRLPTDTQYF.

This sequence joins TRBV5-1 and TRBJ2-1; 8 bases fit TRBD1. There are 16 residues in the CDR3. Germline CDR1 SGHRS, CDR2 YFSETQ. V gave up 0 bases and J gave up 2 bases; unmatched junction bases: 4. The CDR3 reads CASSLGDRGTYNEQFF. CDR3 bases: TGCGCCAGCAGCTTGGGAGACAGGGGAACCTACAATGAGCAGTTCTTC.

This chain uses TRBV7-2 with TRBJ1-5; D not certain. The CDR3 is 18 amino acids. V was shortened by 1 base and J by 0 bases, with 16 bases between the two germline ends. Looked up from germline, CDR1 is SGHTA and CDR2 is FQGNSA. The CDR3 DNA sequence: TGTGCCAGCAGCTTAGAAGGCAGCAGTTCCTATAGCAATCAGCCCCAGCATTTT. Its translation is CASSLEGSSSYSNQPQHF.

In DNA form, the CDR3 reads TGTGCCAGCTCCTCCCCCCCGGGCAACAGCTATGGCTACACCTTC. It yields the protein CASSSPPGNSYGYTF. This rearrangement joins TRBV28 to TRBJ1-2; the D is unclear. Trimming took off 8 bases at V and 4 bases at J, with 20 bases between the two ends. The CDR3 is 15 residues long. CDR1 MDHEN and CDR2 SYDVKM come from the germline V gene.

This chain uses TRBV19 with TRBJ1-5; D perhaps matches TRBD1 (6 bases). The CDR3 covers 14 residues. Trimming removed 9 bases from V and 6 bases from J, with 18 bases in between. The germline V gene encodes CDR1 LNHDA and CDR2 SQIVND (reference sequence). The CDR3 DNA is TGTGCCAGCGTCGTTCAGGGGAGGGGTCAGCCCCAGCATTTT. This sequence encodes CASVVQGRGQPQHF.

The CDR3 sequence: CASSDRDSHTEAFF. The CDR3 coding sequence is TGTGCCAGCAGTGACCGGGACAGCCACACTGAAGCTTTCTTT. The chain uses TRBV6-6 and TRBJ1-1, with TRBD1 matching 7 bases. The V and J ends lost 5 bases and 3 bases, in that order; junction bases with no gene match: 6. The CDR3 consists of 14 residues. The V gene's germline CDR1 is MNHNY and CDR2 SVGAGI (reference sequence).

The chain links TRBV5-8 to TRBJ1-5; D is undetermined. This CDR3 region has 11 residues. V was trimmed by 5 bases and J by 7 bases, leaving 7 bases between them. The V gene's germline CDR1 is SGHTS and CDR2 YDEGEE. Here the CDR3 reads CASSTRQPQHF. DNA for the CDR3: TGTGCCAGCAGTACACGGCAGCCCCAGCATTTT.

The chain carries TRBV5-1 and TRBJ1-2; D is unclear. Germline values: CDR1 SGHRS, CDR2 YFSETQ. The CDR3 length is 17 residues. The V end was cut by 0 bases, the J end by 2 bases, with 17 bases between. The CDR3 sequence is CASSLELSRNPNYGYTF. The CDR3 coding sequence is TGCGCCAGCAGCTTGGAGCTGAGCCGTAACCCCAACTATGGCTACACCTTC.

V usage is TRBV7-8 and J usage is TRBJ2-2; weak D call: TRBD1 (6 bases). The CDR3 spans 15 residues. The V end was cut by 1 base, the J end by 1 base, with 7 bases between. Germline V gene sequence: CDR1 SGHVS, CDR2 FQNEAQ. Here the CDR3 reads CASSLVTGNTGELFF. The CDR3 DNA reads as TGTGCCAGCAGCTTAGTGACAGGGAACACCGGGGAGCTGTTTTTT.

This chain uses TRBV7-3 with TRBJ2-1; the D call may be TRBD1 or TRBD2 (5 bases each). V gave up 2 bases and J gave up 0 bases, with 8 bases separating them. CDR3 length: 15 amino acids. Germline values: CDR1 SGHTA, CDR2 FQGTGA. The CDR3 here is CASSLEGSSYNEQFF. The CDR3 DNA sequence: TGTGCCAGCAGCTTAGAGGGGAGCTCCTACAATGAGCAGTTCTTC. The full variable domain, completed using reference TRBV7-3 and TRBJ2-1, is GAGVSQTPSNKVTEKGKYVELRCDPISGHTALYWYRQSLGQGPEFLIYFQGTGAADDSGLPNDRFFAVRPEGSVSTLKIQRTERGDSAVYLCASSLEGSSYNEQFFGPGTRLTVL.

The V and J genes are TRBV6-1 and TRBJ1-4; 7 bases fit TRBD1. With V trimmed by 2 bases and J by 5 bases, 2 bases remained unmatched. This CDR3 comprises 14 residues. Germline assignment: CDR1 MNHNS and CDR2 SASEGT. The CDR3 sequence is CASSEPGQNEKLFF. Here the CDR3 DNA reads TGTGCCAGCAGTGAACCGGGACAGAATGAAAAACTGTTTTTT.

The chain couples TRBV5-4 to TRBJ1-4; 7 bases map to TRBD1. Germline assignment: CDR1 SGHNT and CDR2 YYREEE (reference sequence). Losses at the gene ends were 4 bases for V and 5 bases for J; bases not matched to a gene: 8. This CDR3 comprises 15 residues. CDR3 loop: CASSQTAGGNEKLFF. In nucleotides, the CDR3 is TGTGCCAGCAGCCAAACGGCAGGGGGGAATGAAAAACTGTTTTTT. The full variable domain, rest sourced from reference TRBV5-4 and TRBJ1-4, is ETGVTQSPTHLIKTRGQQVTLRCSSQSGHNTVSWYQQALGQGPQFIFQYYREEENGRGNFPPRFSGLQFPNYSSELNVNALELDDSALYLCASSQTAGGNEKLFFGSGTQLSVL.

The rearrangement links TRBV5-1 to TRBJ1-4, with 10 bases identical to TRBD1. V dropped 3 bases and J dropped 8; count of bases not matched to a gene: 4. CDR1 and CDR2 (germline): SGHRS, YFSETQ. There are 14 residues in the CDR3. The CDR3: CASSWTGGEEKLFF. The CDR3 DNA is TGCGCCAGCAGCTGGACAGGGGGGGAAGAAAAACTGTTTTTT. The whole variable domain, filled in from reference TRBV5-1 and TRBJ1-4, reads KAGVTQTPRYLIKTRGQQVTLSCSPISGHRSVSWYQQTPGQGLQFLFEYFSETQRNKGNFPGRFSGRQFSNSRSEMNVSTLELGDSALYLCASSWTGGEEKLFFGSGTQLSVL.

This clone was seen a few times. The chain has TRBV6-5 and TRBJ2-7, with 9 bases lining up with TRBD1. Germline loops: CDR1 MNHEY, CDR2 SVGAGI. The junction had 6 bases not matched to a gene; V was cut back by 5 bases and J by 4 bases. The CDR3 is 14 amino acids. In nucleotides, the CDR3 is TGTGCCAGCAGTATAGACAGGGGGATTTACGAGCAGTACTTC. Translated, it gives CASSIDRGIYEQYF.

This chain joins TRBV5-4 and TRBJ1-2; D is unclear. The CDR3 sequence is 11 residues long. V lost 9 bases to trimming and J lost 6 bases, with 12 bases between them. Germline loops: CDR1 SGHNT, CDR2 YYREEE (reference sequence). The CDR3 nucleotides are TGTGCCACCCTCGGTAAGGATGGCTACACCTTC. Translating it yields CATLGKDGYTF.

This CDR3 reads CASGLTGRVTEAFF. In DNA, the CDR3 is TGTGCCAGCGGGTTGACAGGGAGGGTCACTGAAGCTTTCTTT. The chain is built from TRBV6-1 and TRBJ1-1; 7 bases match TRBD1. The CDR3 is 14 residues long. In germline, CDR1 is MNHNS, CDR2 SASEGT. After removal of 8 bases from V and 4 bases from J, the junction contained 10 bases not matched to a gene.

The V call is TRBV30, the J call TRBJ1-5; D remains ambiguous. Germline V gene sequence: CDR1 GTSNPN, CDR2 SVGIG (reference sequence). Trimming removed 2 bases at V and 3 bases at J, with 8 bases between. The CDR3 runs to 13 residues. This chain's CDR3 is CAWSHGLNQPQHF. As DNA, the CDR3 is TGTGCCTGGAGTCACGGACTCAATCAGCCCCAGCATTTT.

The chain combines TRBV9 with TRBJ2-7; TRBD1 is a possible D gene (6 bases). The CDR3 has 16 residues. V gave up 0 bases and J gave up 2 bases, with 15 bases separating them. From germline, CDR1 is SGDLS and CDR2 YYNGEE. The CDR3 loop reads CASSVATGPIPYEQYF. The CDR3 DNA sequence: TGTGCCAGCAGCGTAGCTACAGGGCCGATTCCCTACGAGCAGTACTTC.